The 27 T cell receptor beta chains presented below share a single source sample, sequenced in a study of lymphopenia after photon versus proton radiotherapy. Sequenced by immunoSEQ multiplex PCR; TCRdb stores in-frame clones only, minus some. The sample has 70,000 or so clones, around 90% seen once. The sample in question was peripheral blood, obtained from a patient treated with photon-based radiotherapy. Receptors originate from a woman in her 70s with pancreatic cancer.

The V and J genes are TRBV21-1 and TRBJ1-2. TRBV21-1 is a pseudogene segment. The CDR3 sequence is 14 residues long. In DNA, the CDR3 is TGTGCCAGCAGCACCCCGGGGGGTAACTATGGCTACACCTTC. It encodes CASSTPGGNYGYTF.

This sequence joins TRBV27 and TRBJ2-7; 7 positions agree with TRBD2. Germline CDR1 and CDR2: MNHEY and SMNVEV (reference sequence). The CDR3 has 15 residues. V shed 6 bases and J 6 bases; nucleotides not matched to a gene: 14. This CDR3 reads CASSSTGLPHPEQYF. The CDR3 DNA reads TGTGCCAGCAGCTCGACGGGACTACCGCACCCCGAGCAGTACTTC.

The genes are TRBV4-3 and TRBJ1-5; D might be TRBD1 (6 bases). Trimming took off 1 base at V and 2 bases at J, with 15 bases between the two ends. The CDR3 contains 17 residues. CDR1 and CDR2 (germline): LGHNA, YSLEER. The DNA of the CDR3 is TGCGCCAGCAGCCAAGGTATCGGGGACACCCGCAATCAGCCCCAGCATTTT. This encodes CASSQGIGDTRNQPQHF.

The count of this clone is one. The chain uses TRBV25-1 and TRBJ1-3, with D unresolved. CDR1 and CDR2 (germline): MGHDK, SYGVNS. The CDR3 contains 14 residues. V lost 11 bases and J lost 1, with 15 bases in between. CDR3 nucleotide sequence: TGTGCCCCCAAGGACGGCTCGTCTGGAAACACCATATATTTT. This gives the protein CAPKDGSSGNTIYF.

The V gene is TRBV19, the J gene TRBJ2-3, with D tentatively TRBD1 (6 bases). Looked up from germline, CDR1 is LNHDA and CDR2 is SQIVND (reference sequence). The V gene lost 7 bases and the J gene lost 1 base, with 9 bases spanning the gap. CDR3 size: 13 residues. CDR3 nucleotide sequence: TGTGCCAGTAATAACAGGGGCACAGATACGCAGTATTTT. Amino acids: CASNNRGTDTQYF.

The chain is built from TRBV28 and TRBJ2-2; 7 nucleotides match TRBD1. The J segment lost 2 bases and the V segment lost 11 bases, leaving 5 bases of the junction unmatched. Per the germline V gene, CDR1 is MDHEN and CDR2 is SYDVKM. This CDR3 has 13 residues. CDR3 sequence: CAGRDSNTGELFF. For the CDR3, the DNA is TGTGCCGGACGGGACAGTAACACCGGGGAGCTGTTTTTT.

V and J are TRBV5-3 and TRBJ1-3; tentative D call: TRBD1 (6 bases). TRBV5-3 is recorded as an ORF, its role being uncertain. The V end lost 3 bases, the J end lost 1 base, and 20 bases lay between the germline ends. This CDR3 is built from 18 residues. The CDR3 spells CARSCNRTVGESGNTIYF. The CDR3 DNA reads TGTGCCAGAAGCTGCAATAGGACAGTCGGGGAGTCTGGAAACACCATATATTTT.

CDR3 bases: TGCGCCAGCAGCCAAGGGCCGGGGACTAGCGGGGGCATTAGCACAGATACGCAGTATTTT. Its protein is CASSQGPGTSGGISTDTQYF. The chain has TRBV4-3 and TRBJ2-3; TRBD2 matches 14 bases. Germline CDR1 and CDR2: LGHNA and YSLEER. The V gene end was trimmed by 1 base and the J gene end by 0 bases; junction bases not matched to a gene: 9. The length of the CDR3 is 20 residues.

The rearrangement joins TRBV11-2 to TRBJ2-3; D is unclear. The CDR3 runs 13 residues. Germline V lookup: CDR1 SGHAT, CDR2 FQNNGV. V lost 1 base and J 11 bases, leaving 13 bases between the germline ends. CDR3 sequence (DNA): TGTGCCAGCAGCTTAGGTTCCCCGATGGGGCAGTATTTT. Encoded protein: CASSLGSPMGQYF.

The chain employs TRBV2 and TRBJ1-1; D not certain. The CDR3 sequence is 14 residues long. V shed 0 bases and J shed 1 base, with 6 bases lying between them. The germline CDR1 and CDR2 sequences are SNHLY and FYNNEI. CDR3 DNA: TGTGCCAGCAGTGAAGCGCTAAGGAACACTGAAGCTTTCTTT. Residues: CASSEALRNTEAFF.

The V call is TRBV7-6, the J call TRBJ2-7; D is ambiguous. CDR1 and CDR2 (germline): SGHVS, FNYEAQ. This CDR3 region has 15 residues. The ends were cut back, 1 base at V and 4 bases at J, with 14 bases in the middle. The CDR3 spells CASSLDVSGRYEQYF. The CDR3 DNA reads TGTGCCAGCAGCTTAGACGTCTCTGGGCGGTACGAGCAGTACTTC.

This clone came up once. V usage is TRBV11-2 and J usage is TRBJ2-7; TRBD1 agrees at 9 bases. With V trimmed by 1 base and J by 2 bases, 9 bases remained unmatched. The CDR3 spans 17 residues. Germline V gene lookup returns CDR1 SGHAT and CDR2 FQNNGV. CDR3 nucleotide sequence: TGTGCCAGCAGCTTAGTCGGAGCCGGGACAGGGACCTACGAGCAGTACTTC. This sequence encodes CASSLVGAGTGTYEQYF.

CDR3 protein: CASSLNQLDTDTQYF. In DNA, the CDR3 is TGTGCCAGCAGCTTGAATCAGCTCGACACAGATACGCAGTATTTT. This rearrangement joins TRBV5-4 to TRBJ2-3; D ambiguous. CDR3 length equals 15 residues. Germline V gives CDR1 SGHNT, CDR2 YYREEE (reference sequence). Trimming stripped 1 base from V and 2 bases from J, with 11 bases between.

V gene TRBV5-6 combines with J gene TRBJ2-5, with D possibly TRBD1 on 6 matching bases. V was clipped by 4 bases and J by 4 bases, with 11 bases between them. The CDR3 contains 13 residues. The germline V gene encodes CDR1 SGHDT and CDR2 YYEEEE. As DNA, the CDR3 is TGTGCCAGCAGCCCAGGGGTCTCAGAGACCCAGTACTTC. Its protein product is CASSPGVSETQYF.

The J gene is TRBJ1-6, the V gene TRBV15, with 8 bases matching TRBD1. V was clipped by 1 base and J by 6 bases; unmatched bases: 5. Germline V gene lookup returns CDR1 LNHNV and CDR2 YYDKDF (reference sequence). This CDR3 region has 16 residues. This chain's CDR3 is CATSRGQGSPNSPLHF. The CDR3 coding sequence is TGTGCCACCAGCAGAGGACAGGGGTCACCTAATTCACCCCTCCACTTT.

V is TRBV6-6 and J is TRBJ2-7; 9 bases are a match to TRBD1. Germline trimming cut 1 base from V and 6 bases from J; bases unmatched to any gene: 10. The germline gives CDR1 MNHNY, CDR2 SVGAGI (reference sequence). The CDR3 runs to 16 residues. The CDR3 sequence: CASSYFGTGSIVEQYF. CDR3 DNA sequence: TGTGCCAGCAGTTACTTTGGGACAGGGAGCATCGTCGAGCAGTACTTC.

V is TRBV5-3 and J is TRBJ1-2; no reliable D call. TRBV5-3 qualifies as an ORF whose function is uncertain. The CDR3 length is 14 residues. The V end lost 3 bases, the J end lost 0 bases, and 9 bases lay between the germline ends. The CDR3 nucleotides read TGTGCCAGAAGCTGCACGACCACTAACTATGGCTACACCTTC. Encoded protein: CARSCTTTNYGYTF.

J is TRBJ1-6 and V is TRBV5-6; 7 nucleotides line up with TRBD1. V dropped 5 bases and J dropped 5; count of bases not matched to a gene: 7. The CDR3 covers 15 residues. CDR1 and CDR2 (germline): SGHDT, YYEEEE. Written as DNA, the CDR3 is TGTGCCAGCAGATATACCGGGACAGATAATTCACCCCTCCACTTT. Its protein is CASRYTGTDNSPLHF.

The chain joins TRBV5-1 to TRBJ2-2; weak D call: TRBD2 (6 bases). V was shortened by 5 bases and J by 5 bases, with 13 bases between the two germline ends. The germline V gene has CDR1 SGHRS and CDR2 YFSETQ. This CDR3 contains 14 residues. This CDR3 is CASSGGMRTGELFF. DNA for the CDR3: TGCGCCAGCAGTGGGGGGATGAGGACCGGGGAGCTGTTTTTT.

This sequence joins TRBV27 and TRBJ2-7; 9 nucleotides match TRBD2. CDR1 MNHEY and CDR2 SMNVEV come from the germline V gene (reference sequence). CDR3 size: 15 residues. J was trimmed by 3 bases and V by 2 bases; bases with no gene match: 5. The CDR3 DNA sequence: TGTGCCAGCAGTTTAATAGCGGGAGCGAACTACGAGCAGTACTTC. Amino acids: CASSLIAGANYEQYF.

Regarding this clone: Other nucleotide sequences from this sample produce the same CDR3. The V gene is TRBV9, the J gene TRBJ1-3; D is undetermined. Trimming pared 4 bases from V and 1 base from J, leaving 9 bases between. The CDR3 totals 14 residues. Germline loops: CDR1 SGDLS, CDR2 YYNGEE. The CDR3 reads CASSSRWSGNTIYF. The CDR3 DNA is TGTGCCAGCAGCAGTAGGTGGTCTGGAAACACCATATATTTT.

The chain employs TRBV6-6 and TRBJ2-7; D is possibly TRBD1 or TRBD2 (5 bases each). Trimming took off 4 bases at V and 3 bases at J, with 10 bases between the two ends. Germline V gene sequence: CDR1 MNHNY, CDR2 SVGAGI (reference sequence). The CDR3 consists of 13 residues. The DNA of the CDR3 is TGTGCCAGCAGTTCGGGGCTCTACTACGAGCAGTACTTC. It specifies CASSSGLYYEQYF.

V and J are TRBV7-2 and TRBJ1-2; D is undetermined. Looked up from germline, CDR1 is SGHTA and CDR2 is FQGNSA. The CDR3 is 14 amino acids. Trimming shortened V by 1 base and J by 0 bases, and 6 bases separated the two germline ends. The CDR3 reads CASSLGTPNYGYTF. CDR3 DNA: TGTGCCAGCAGCTTAGGAACGCCTAACTATGGCTACACCTTC. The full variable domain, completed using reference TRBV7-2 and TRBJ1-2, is GAGVSQSPSNKVTEKGKDVELRCDPISGHTALYWYRQSLGQGLEFLIYFQGNSAPDKSGLPSDRFSAERTGGSVSTLTIQRTQQEDSAVYLCASSLGTPNYGYTFGSGTRLTVV.

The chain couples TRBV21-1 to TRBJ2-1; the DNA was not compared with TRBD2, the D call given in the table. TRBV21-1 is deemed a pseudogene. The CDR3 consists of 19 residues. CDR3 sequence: CDAPTGAPGLADSYNEQFF. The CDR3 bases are TGTGACGCGCCCACAGGGGCACCGGGACTAGCGGACTCCTACAATGAGCAGTTCTTC.

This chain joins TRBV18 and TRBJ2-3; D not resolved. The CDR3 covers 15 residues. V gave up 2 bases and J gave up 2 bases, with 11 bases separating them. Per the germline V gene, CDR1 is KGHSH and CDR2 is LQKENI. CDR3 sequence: CASSPMATLTDTQYF. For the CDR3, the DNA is TGTGCCAGCTCACCAATGGCTACCCTCACAGATACGCAGTATTTT.

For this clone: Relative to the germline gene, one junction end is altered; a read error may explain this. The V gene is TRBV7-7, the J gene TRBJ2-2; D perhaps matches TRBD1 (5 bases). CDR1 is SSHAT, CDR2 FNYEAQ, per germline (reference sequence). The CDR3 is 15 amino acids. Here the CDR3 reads CASSLSPPGTGELFF. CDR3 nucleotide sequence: TGTGCTAGCAGCTTATCCCCCCCAGGGACCGGGGAGCTGTTTTTT.

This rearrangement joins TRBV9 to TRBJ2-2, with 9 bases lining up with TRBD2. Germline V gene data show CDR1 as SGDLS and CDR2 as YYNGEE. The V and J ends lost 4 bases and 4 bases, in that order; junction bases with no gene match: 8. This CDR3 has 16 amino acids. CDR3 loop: CASSLAGGRTTGELFF. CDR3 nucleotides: TGTGCCAGCAGCCTGGCGGGAGGGAGGACCACCGGGGAGCTGTTTTTT. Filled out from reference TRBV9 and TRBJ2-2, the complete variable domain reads DSGVTQTPKHLITATGQRVTLRCSPRSGDLSVYWYQQSLDQGLQFLIQYYNGEERAKGNILERFSAQQFPDLHSELNLSSLELGDSALYFCASSLAGGRTTGELFFGEGSRLTVL.